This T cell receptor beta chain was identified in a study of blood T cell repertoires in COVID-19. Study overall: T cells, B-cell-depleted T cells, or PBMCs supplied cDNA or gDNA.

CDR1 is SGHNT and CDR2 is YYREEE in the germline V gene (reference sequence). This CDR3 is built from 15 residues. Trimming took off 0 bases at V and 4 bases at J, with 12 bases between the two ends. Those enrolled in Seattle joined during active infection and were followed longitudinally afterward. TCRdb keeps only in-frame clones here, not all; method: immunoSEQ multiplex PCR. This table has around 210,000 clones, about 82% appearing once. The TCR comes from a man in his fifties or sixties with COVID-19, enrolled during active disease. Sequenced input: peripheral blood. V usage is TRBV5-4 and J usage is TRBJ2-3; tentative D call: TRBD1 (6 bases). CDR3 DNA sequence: TGTGCCAGCAGCTTGGAATGGGGGCAGCCAGATACGCAGTATTTT. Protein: CASSLEWGQPDTQYF.